Below, 24 T cell receptor beta chains from the same sample are listed, as sequenced in a study of regulatory T cells in long-lasting Graves disease. Building of the TCR beta libraries involved iRepertoire HTBI primers and Arm-PCR of CDR3 regions. TCRdb re-analysed the multiplex PCR reads in MiXCR, keeping a single row per CDR3 protein. The sample records over 450,000 distinct CDR3 sequences, around a fifth being singletons. Time point given: persistent/refractory GD, antithyroid drugs over 5 years with positive TRAb. The TCR library was made from RNA extracted from PBMCs. Sequenced material: peripheral blood mononuclear cells (PBMCs), taken when the disease was refractory, from a patient treated with antithyroid drugs. These receptors all come from a female donor with Graves disease.

This clonotype has ten or more counts. The chain employs TRBV6-2 or TRBV6-3 and TRBJ1-5; 12 bases map to TRBD1. V was pared by 2 bases and J by 7 bases, with 12 bases of the junction left unmatched. Per germline, CDR1 MNHEY and CDR2 SVGEGT. This CDR3 comprises 18 residues. The CDR3 region is CASSYPYLRDRGRQPQHF. DNA of the CDR3: TGTGCCAGCAGTTACCCTTACCTCCGGGACAGGGGGCGGCAGCCCCAGCATTTT.

The genes are TRBV2 and TRBJ2-3; no clear D. The V and J ends lost 2 bases and 0 bases respectively, with 6 bases between them. Germline-derived CDR1 and CDR2 are SNHLY and FYNNEI. The CDR3 loop spans 14 amino acids. Here the CDR3 reads CASSEQTSTDTQYF. CDR3 sequence (DNA): TGTGCCAGCAGTGAACAGACTAGCACAGATACGCAGTATTTT.

This clonotype occurred many times. The rearrangement links TRBV5-5 to TRBJ2-5; 8 bases fit TRBD2. Germline loops: CDR1 SGHKS, CDR2 YYEKEE (reference sequence). V lost 1 base and J lost 3; bases outside the gene matches: 5. This CDR3 has 15 residues. Here the CDR3 DNA reads TGTGCCAGCAGCTTGTCGCGGGGGGCGGAAGAGACCCAGTACTTC. This gives the protein CASSLSRGAEETQYF.

The gene calls are TRBV4-1 and TRBJ2-7, with 9 bases aligning to TRBD1. Germline V lookup: CDR1 MGHRA, CDR2 YSYEKL. V shed 3 bases and J 3 bases; nucleotides not matched to a gene: 6. The CDR3 has 15 amino acids. The CDR3 loop is CASSHPGTGNYEQYF. The DNA of the CDR3 is TGCGCCAGCAGCCACCCCGGGACAGGGAACTACGAGCAGTACTTC.

The sample holds a few counts of this clonotype. The chain employs TRBV14 and TRBJ1-3; the D is unclear. The CDR3 totals 18 residues. Germline CDR1 is SGHDN and CDR2 is FVKESK. V lost 0 bases, J lost 0 bases, and 15 bases lay in between. CDR3 residues: CASSQDRQLSFSGNTIYF. The CDR3 DNA is TGTGCCAGCAGCCAAGATAGGCAGCTTTCTTTCTCTGGAAACACCATATATTTT. Combining the CDR3 with reference TRBV14 and TRBJ1-3 gives the whole variable domain EAGVTQFPSHSVIEKGQTVTLRCDPISGHDNLYWYRRVMGKEIKFLLHFVKESKQDESGMPNNRFLAERTGGTYSTLKVQPAELEDSGVYFCASSQDRQLSFSGNTIYFGEGSWLTVV.

This clonotype was counted at least ten times. V is TRBV3-2 and J is TRBJ1-5. TRBV3-2 represents a pseudogene. The CDR3 contains 13 residues. CDR3 bases: TGTGCCAGCAGTAGCTCAGAAAATCAGCCCCAGCATTTT. Its translation is CASSSSENQPQHF.

This clonotype showed up just once. This CDR3 is CASSPGNTQYF. In nucleotides, the CDR3 is TGTGCCAGCAGCCCGGGGAATACGCAGTATTTT. The chain recombines TRBV7-2 with TRBJ2-3; TRBD2 might be the D (5 bases). The CDR3 spans 11 residues. V lost 5 bases to trimming and J lost 7 bases, with 7 bases between them. CDR1 and CDR2 from the germline V gene are SGHTA and FQGNSA.

This clonotype has at least ten counts. The chain has TRBV6-1 and TRBJ2-5; TRBD1 agrees at 8 bases. CDR1 is MNHNS and CDR2 is SASEGT in the germline V gene. V dropped 5 bases and J dropped 4; count of bases not matched to a gene: 6. This CDR3 is built from 14 residues. CDR3 loop: CASSRTGSAETQYF. The DNA of the CDR3 is TGTGCCAGCAGTCGGACAGGGTCGGCAGAGACCCAGTACTTC.

This clonotype was counted between two and nine times. The CDR3 DNA reads TGTGCCAGCAGTTACTCTCCGACAGTGGTAGGAAATTCACCCCTCCACTTT. Translating it yields CASSYSPTVVGNSPLHF. This chain links TRBV6-5 with TRBJ1-6; TRBD1 is a possible D gene (5 bases). V shed 0 bases and J shed 7 bases, with 16 bases lying between them. Germline V lookup: CDR1 MNHEY, CDR2 SVGAGI. This CDR3 has 17 residues.

This clonotype was counted a few times. V is TRBV6-5 and J is TRBJ1-6; D is unclear. Trimming removed 3 bases from V and 7 bases from J, with 10 bases in between. This CDR3 has 14 residues. Germline V gene data show CDR1 as MNHEY and CDR2 as SVGAGI. The CDR3 spells CASSYLAVNSPLHF. DNA of the CDR3: TGTGCCAGCAGTTATCTGGCAGTAAATTCACCCCTCCACTTT.

This clonotype was counted at least ten times. This rearrangement joins TRBV2 to TRBJ1-1; D ambiguous. This CDR3 contains 9 residues. Germline CDR1 is SNHLY and CDR2 is FYNNEI. V was pared by 8 bases and J by 7 bases, with 5 bases between. The CDR3 DNA sequence: TGTGCCAGCGGGAATGAAGCTTTCTTT. Protein sequence: CASGNEAFF.

This clonotype was observed a few times. The gene calls are TRBV3-1 and TRBJ2-4; D is uncertain. This CDR3 has 14 residues. The ends were cut back, 1 base at V and 7 bases at J, with 11 bases in the middle. Germline values: CDR1 LGHDT, CDR2 YNNKEL (reference sequence). The CDR3: CASSQGSGSNIQYF. The DNA of the CDR3 is TGTGCCAGCAGCCAAGGCTCCGGGTCGAACATTCAGTACTTC.

This clonotype was seen at least ten times. The CDR3 nucleotides are TGTGCTAGTGGTAGCTCGACAGGGAAAGCTTTCTTT. This encodes CASGSSTGKAFF. V is TRBV12-5 and J is TRBJ1-1, with 7 bases that match TRBD1. Unmatched junction bases numbered 6, after V lost 5 bases and J lost 9 bases. The V gene's germline CDR1 is LGHNT and CDR2 FRNRAP. The CDR3 spans 12 residues.

The chain recombines TRBV19 with TRBJ1-1; possibly TRBD1 for D (6 bases). This CDR3 contains 15 residues. Trimming stripped 3 bases from V and 3 bases from J, with 14 bases between. The germline gives CDR1 LNHDA, CDR2 SQIVND (reference sequence). CDR3 coding DNA: TGTGCCAGTAGTATGGCAGGGGTTGTGCACACTGAAGCTTTCTTT. Amino acid sequence: CASSMAGVVHTEAFF.

The table lists this clonotype with a few counts. The chain combines TRBV9 with TRBJ2-5; TRBD2 agrees at 8 bases. The length of the CDR3 is 16 residues. J was trimmed by 2 bases and V by 0 bases; bases with no gene match: 6. CDR1 and CDR2 (germline): SGDLS, YYNGEE. The CDR3 here is CASSVAATGGQETQYF. The DNA for the CDR3 is TGTGCCAGCAGCGTAGCTGCGACGGGAGGGCAAGAGACCCAGTACTTC.

The chain is built from TRBV7-3 and TRBJ2-7; D is uncertain. Germline V gene lookup returns CDR1 SGHTA and CDR2 FQGTGA. The CDR3 runs to 13 residues. The V end was cut by 3 bases, the J end by 8 bases, with 14 bases between. DNA of the CDR3: TGTGCCAGCAGCTTCGTAGGAGATGTGAAGCAGTACTTC. Protein product: CASSFVGDVKQYF.

This clonotype came up many times. The CDR3 nucleotides are TGTGCCAGCAGCGTAGGAGGGAGCGGTGGCTACACCTTC. It yields the protein CASSVGGSGGYTF. The chain joins TRBV9 to TRBJ1-2; D remains unclear. The CDR3 is made up of 13 amino acids. Germline V gives CDR1 SGDLS, CDR2 YYNGEE. The germline V and J ends were trimmed by 0 bases and 7 bases, with 10 bases remaining between them.

The gene calls are TRBV11-3 and TRBJ2-5; the D gene is possibly TRBD1 (6 bases). Germline values: CDR1 SGHNT, CDR2 YENEEA. This CDR3 comprises 15 residues. V was trimmed by 2 bases and J by 4 bases, leaving 14 bases between them. The CDR3 coding sequence is TGTGCCAGCAGCTTACTCATAGGGGGTGCAGAGACCCAGTACTTC. Translated, it gives CASSLLIGGAETQYF. Filled out from reference TRBV11-3 and TRBJ2-5, the complete variable domain reads EAGVVQSPRYKIIEKKQPVAFWCNPISGHNTLYWYLQNLGQGPELLIRYENEEAVDDSQLPKDRFSAERLKGVDSTLKIQPAELGDSAVYLCASSLLIGGAETQYFGPGTRLLVL.

This clonotype appeared a few times. J is TRBJ1-6 and V is TRBV7-9, with D unclear. The V end was cut by 5 bases, the J end by 5 bases, with 10 bases between. CDR3 length: 14 residues. CDR1 SEHNR and CDR2 FQNEAQ come from the germline V gene (reference sequence). This chain's CDR3 is CASSLWRDNSPLHF. In DNA, the CDR3 is TGTGCCAGCAGCCTCTGGAGAGATAATTCACCCCTCCACTTT.

As regards this clonotype: At one of its ends the junction is not consistent with the germline gene, which may arise from a read error. The V gene is TRBV6-6, the J gene TRBJ1-2; D possibly corresponds to TRBD1 (5 bases). Germline V gene data show CDR1 as MNHNY and CDR2 as SVGAGI (reference sequence). The length of the CDR3 is 15 residues. Written as DNA, the CDR3 is TGTGCCAGCAGTTACTCGTCCCTCAGGGACTATGGCCACACCTTC. This gives the protein CASSYSSLRDYGHTF.

Only a few counts were recorded for this clonotype. The V gene is TRBV5-6, the J gene TRBJ1-1; D possibly corresponds to TRBD1 (5 bases). Germline V CDR1 and CDR2: SGHDT, YYEEEE. This CDR3 is built from 13 residues. V was cut by 7 bases and J by 3 bases, with 13 bases left in between. The CDR3 reads CASVWGVDTEAFF. In nucleotides, the CDR3 is TGTGCCAGCGTGTGGGGGGTGGACACTGAAGCTTTCTTT.

This clonotype occurred a few times. A read error may account for a junction end that differs from germline. The chain is built from TRBV7-7 and TRBJ1-3; no firm D call. CDR3 length equals 13 residues. Germline V gene lookup returns CDR1 SSHAT and CDR2 FNYEAQ (reference sequence). DNA for the CDR3: TGTGCTAGCAGCTTAGCTCTAGGAAACACCATATATTTT. This codes for CASSLALGNTIYF. Full variable domain (rest looked up from reference TRBV7-7 and TRBJ1-3): GAGVSQSPRYKVTKRGQDVTLRCDPISSHATLYWYQQALGQGPEFLTYFNYEAQPDKSGLPSDRFSAERPEGSISTLTIQRTEQRDSAMYRCASSLALGNTIYFGEGSWLTVV.

The chain is built from TRBV5-5 and TRBJ1-4; D is undetermined. This CDR3 region has 14 residues. Germline loops: CDR1 SGHKS, CDR2 YYEKEE (reference sequence). Trimming cost V 2 bases and J 2 bases, with 7 bases left between them. CDR3 nucleotides: TGTGCCAGCAGCTTTACAGATACTAATGAAAAACTGTTTTTT. This sequence encodes CASSFTDTNEKLFF.

This clonotype was seen a handful of times. The chain links TRBV7-9 to TRBJ1-2, with D possibly TRBD1 on 5 matching bases. With 4 bases removed from V and 0 bases from J, the gap between germline ends came to 15 bases. This CDR3 spans 16 amino acids. Germline V lookup: CDR1 SEHNR, CDR2 FQNEAQ (reference sequence). CDR3 region: CASSSTRAGPNYGYTF. CDR3 in DNA: TGTGCCAGCAGCTCCACGAGGGCAGGGCCTAACTATGGCTACACCTTC. The full variable domain, rest sourced from reference TRBV7-9 and TRBJ1-2, is DTGVSQNPRHKITKRGQNVTFRCDPISEHNRLYWYRQTLGQGPEFLTYFQNEAQLEKSRLLSDRFSAERPKGSFSTLEIQRTEQGDSAMYLCASSSTRAGPNYGYTFGSGTRLTVV.